This T cell receptor beta chain was captured by sequencing in a study of CD8 T cells in Susac syndrome. Study as a whole: There were over 5 sequenced Susac syndrome patients with active disease and roughly 8 in remission.

Random hexamers primed reverse transcription of roughly 0.5 to 1 ug RNA. The authors amplified TCR beta CDR3 across 54 Vbeta and 13 Jbeta using immunoSEQ multiplex PCR. TCRdb itself ran the immunoSEQ multiplex PCR reads through MiXCR, one entry per CDR3 protein. In the table there are some 77,000 distinct CDR3 sequences, roughly 93% of which are singletons. Trimming cost V 7 bases and J 7 bases; bases outside gene matches: 4. CDR1 and CDR2 from the germline V gene are SEHNR and FQNEAQ (reference sequence). The CDR3 loop spans 13 amino acids. In blood CD8+ and CD4+ T cells, TCR beta underwent sequencing.

Sequenced: CD4+ T cells from PBMCs. This chain joins TRBV7-9 and TRBJ1-6, with 7 bases that match TRBD1. The TCR originated in a human donor with Susac syndrome. The CDR3 region has the DNA TGTGCCAGCACAACACAGGGGAATTCACCCCTCCACTTT. This sequence encodes CASTTQGNSPLHF.